The next 14 T cell receptor beta chains were all read from a single sample in a study of cytomegalovirus exposure and HLA in healthy donors. PCR involved 60 Vbeta and 13 Jbeta primers. TCRdb's table, derived via immunoSEQ multiplex PCR, lists solely in-frame clones and lacks some. The table has under 200,000 clones, 68% seen once; the top ten hold approximately 1.5%. The sample consisted of PBMCs. The source of these receptors is a man aged 50 or older in good health and CMV-seronegative.

The rearrangement joins TRBV7-2 to TRBJ2-1; D may be TRBD1 (5 bases). Per germline, CDR1 SGHTA and CDR2 FQGNSA. V was clipped by 0 bases and J by 12 bases, with 15 bases between them. The length of the CDR3 is 14 residues. DNA for the CDR3: TGTGCCAGCAGCTTAGCGGATAGCAGGGTGGGGCAGTTCTTC. It specifies CASSLADSRVGQFF.

This sequence joins TRBV5-8 and TRBJ1-1; TRBD1 aligns across 7 bases. This CDR3 has 15 amino acids. CDR1 SGHTS and CDR2 YDEGEE come from the germline V gene. The V segment lost 1 base and the J segment 6 bases; nucleotides outside the gene matches: 9. Written as DNA, the CDR3 is TGTGCCAGCAGCTTGTGGAACCGCCAGGGGGCTGAAGCTTTCTTT. It codes for CASSLWNRQGAEAFF.

This clone was counted a few times. The chain has TRBV27 and TRBJ1-1; TRBD1 matches 8 bases. V gave up 2 bases and J gave up 5 bases; unmatched junction bases: 4. Germline V gene sequence: CDR1 MNHEY, CDR2 SMNVEV (reference sequence). CDR3 size: 14 residues. The CDR3, as DNA: TGTGCCAGCAGTTTAGGACAGGGACGGACTGAAGCTTTCTTT. Translation: CASSLGQGRTEAFF.

This chain links TRBV27 with TRBJ1-1, with a tentative D call TRBD1 (5 bases). Deletions cut 6 bases from V and 2 bases from J, with 13 bases between. Germline CDR1 reads MNHEY; CDR2 reads SMNVEV (reference sequence). The CDR3 length is 14 residues. The CDR3 protein is CASSIDRTNTEAFF. The DNA for the CDR3 is TGTGCCAGCAGCATCGACAGAACTAACACTGAAGCTTTCTTT.

Only one count was recorded for this clone. This chain connects TRBV18 to TRBJ1-1; tentative D call: TRBD1 (6 bases). With 0 bases removed from V and 5 bases from J, the gap between germline ends came to 13 bases. Per the germline V gene, CDR1 is KGHSH and CDR2 is LQKENI. CDR3 length: 15 residues. In DNA form, the CDR3 reads TGTGCCAGCTCACCACCGTCAGGGAGGGGGACTGAAGCTTTCTTT. Its translation: CASSPPSGRGTEAFF.

CDR3 protein: CASSIVLTDTQYF. The CDR3 bases are TGTGCCAGTAGTATAGTCCTCACAGATACGCAGTATTTT. This rearrangement joins TRBV19 to TRBJ2-3; D remains ambiguous. The V and J ends lost 1 base and 2 bases respectively, with 4 bases between them. CDR1 and CDR2 from the germline V gene are LNHDA and SQIVND (reference sequence). The CDR3 has 13 residues.

V is TRBV2 and J is TRBJ1-6, with D perhaps TRBD1 (5 bases). The ends were cut back, 4 bases at V and 7 bases at J, with 11 bases in the middle. The CDR3 has 14 amino acids. CDR1 and CDR2 (germline): SNHLY, FYNNEI. The CDR3 bases are TGTGCCAGCAGTGTGGGGCAGGCAAATTCACCCCTCCACTTT. Encoded protein: CASSVGQANSPLHF.

The CDR3 region has the DNA TGTGCCAGTAGTATGGGACAGGGGGCGGAAAATGAGCAGTTCTTC. Amino acids: CASSMGQGAENEQFF. The chain combines TRBV19 with TRBJ2-1; 12 bases map to TRBD1. Per germline, CDR1 LNHDA and CDR2 SQIVND (reference sequence). The length of the CDR3 is 15 residues. The ends lost 3 bases at V and 7 bases at J; junction bases unmatched: 4.

Worth noting for this clone: Sequence at one end of the junction differs from germline and may be a read error. V and J are TRBV7-2 and TRBJ1-2, with D perhaps TRBD1 (6 bases). The CDR3 runs 14 residues. Per germline, CDR1 SGHTA and CDR2 FQGNSA. CDR3 sequence: CASNLDRTNYGYTF. CDR3 DNA: TGTGCCAGCAACTTAGACAGGACCAACTATGGCTACACCTTC.

In its sample, this clone was seen once. This chain joins TRBV6-5 and TRBJ2-3; tentatively, D is TRBD1 (6 bases). Trimming pared 6 bases from V and 1 base from J, leaving 11 bases between. Germline CDR1 reads MNHEY; CDR2 reads SVGAGI. The CDR3 runs 14 residues. CDR3 amino acids: CASRDRTGTDTQYF. CDR3 sequence (DNA): TGTGCCAGCAGAGATCGGACAGGCACAGATACGCAGTATTTT.

CDR3 DNA: TGTGCCAGCAGCTTAAATAGCGGGGGCTCCTCCTACGAGCAGTACTTC. Its translation is CASSLNSGGSSYEQYF. The chain couples TRBV11-2 to TRBJ2-7; 9 nucleotides agree with TRBD2. Trimming removed 2 bases from V and 0 bases from J; junction bases left unmatched: 5. Per germline, CDR1 SGHAT and CDR2 FQNNGV. The CDR3 is 16 amino acids.

The chain combines TRBV4-2 with TRBJ1-2; a possible D gene is TRBD1 (6 bases). This CDR3 has 16 amino acids. Trimming took off 1 base at V and 2 bases at J, with 14 bases between the two ends. Germline V gives CDR1 LGHNA, CDR2 YNFKEQ. This CDR3 reads CASSQVPTGLNYGYTF. Here the CDR3 DNA reads TGTGCCAGCAGCCAAGTTCCGACAGGCCTGAACTATGGCTACACCTTC.

V gene TRBV6-5 combines with J gene TRBJ2-3; TRBD2 matches at 7 bases. V lost 4 bases and J lost 9; bases outside the gene matches: 1. The CDR3 extends over 11 amino acids. Germline loops: CDR1 MNHEY, CDR2 SVGAGI. The CDR3 DNA reads TGTGCCAGCAGTTCCGGGGGGACGCAGTATTTT. It specifies CASSSGGTQYF.

This chain joins TRBV19 and TRBJ1-4; D gene unclear. This CDR3 region has 13 residues. With 2 bases removed from V and 4 bases from J, the gap between germline ends came to 5 bases. The germline V gene has CDR1 LNHDA and CDR2 SQIVND (reference sequence). DNA of the CDR3: TGTGCCAGTAGTATAACAGATAATGAAAAACTGTTTTTT. Translated, it gives CASSITDNEKLFF.